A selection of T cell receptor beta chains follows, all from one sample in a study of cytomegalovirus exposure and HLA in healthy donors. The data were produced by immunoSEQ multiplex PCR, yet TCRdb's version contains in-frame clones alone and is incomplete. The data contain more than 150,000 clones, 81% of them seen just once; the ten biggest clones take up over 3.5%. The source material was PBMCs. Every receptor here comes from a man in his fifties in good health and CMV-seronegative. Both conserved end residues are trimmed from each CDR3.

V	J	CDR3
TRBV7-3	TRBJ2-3	ASSPQGRTDTQY
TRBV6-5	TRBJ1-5	ASSPDSFSNQPQH
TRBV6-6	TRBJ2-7	ASSQYRNYEQY
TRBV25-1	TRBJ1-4	ASRTTGSYGKLF
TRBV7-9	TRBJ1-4	ASSLVLPGEKLF
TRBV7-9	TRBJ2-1	ASSPSRGLVEQF
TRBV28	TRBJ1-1	ASSLSAGGNPEAF
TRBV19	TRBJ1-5	ASSIGLRQGSQPQH
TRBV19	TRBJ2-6	ASSFPAGSGGANVLT
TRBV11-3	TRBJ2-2	ASSPNRGGPGELF
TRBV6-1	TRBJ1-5	ASRFQGFYQPQH
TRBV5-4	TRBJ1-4	ASSLEGQGRQIGEKLF
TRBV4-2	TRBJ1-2	ASSQASGQDNYGYT
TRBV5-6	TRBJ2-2	ASSSTSGLARGELF
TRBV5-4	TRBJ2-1	ASSLGAGGPNEQF
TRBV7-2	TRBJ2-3	ASSLTTRETDTQY
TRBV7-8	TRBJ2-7	ASSPGQGPSYEQY
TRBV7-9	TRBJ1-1	SSSSPRGADTEAF
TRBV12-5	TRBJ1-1	ASGLKGGGTEAF
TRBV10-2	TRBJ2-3	ASSGGTGRSTDTQY
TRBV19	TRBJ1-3	ASTGGTSGNTIY
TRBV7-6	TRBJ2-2	ASSLNTGELF
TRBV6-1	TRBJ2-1	ASSRLAGVLNEQF
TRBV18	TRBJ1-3	ASSPLNRGNAIY
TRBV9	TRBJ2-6	ASSVTGGPGANVLT
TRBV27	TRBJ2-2	ASSPGTSRLGELF
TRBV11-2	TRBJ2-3	ASSLWPRQGVRDTQY
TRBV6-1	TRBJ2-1	ASSDLWSGGSSYNEQF
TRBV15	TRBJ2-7	ATSRVRRGVTYEQY
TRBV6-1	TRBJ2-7	ASNPGQGFGYEQY
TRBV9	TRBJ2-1	ASSSSGTGYYNEQF
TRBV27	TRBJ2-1	ANSTGEVEQF
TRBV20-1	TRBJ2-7	SASLLYEQY
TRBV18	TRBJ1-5	ASSPTGDSNQPQH
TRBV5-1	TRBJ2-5	ASSLAVTEETQY
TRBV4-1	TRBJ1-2	ASSLGQGVSGYT
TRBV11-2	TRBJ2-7	ASSFFAGTYEQY
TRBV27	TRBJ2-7	ATQDNAGYEQY
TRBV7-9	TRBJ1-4	ASSPQGAEKLF
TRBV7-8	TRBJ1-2	ASSSTEKTYGYT
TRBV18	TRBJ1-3	ASSPLRGASGNTIY
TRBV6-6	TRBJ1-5	ASSYREVPLYQPQH
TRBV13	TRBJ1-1	ASSSQGAGAF
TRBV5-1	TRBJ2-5	ASQRGTETQY
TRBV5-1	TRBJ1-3	ASSLGGGNTIY
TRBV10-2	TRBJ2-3	ASSKTSSTDTQY
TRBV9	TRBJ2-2	ASSALAGVPTGELF
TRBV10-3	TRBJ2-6	AISERRESSGANVLT
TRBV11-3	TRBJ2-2	ASSHDHGTVNTGELF
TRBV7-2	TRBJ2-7	ASSLGGTGGYEQY
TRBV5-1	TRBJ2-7	ASSRGQGGYEQY
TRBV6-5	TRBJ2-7	ASSNPGVREQY
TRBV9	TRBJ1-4	ASSVGQGGYEKLF
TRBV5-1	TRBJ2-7	ASSWDSGGYEQY
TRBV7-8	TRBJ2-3	ASSSQGAAGADTQY
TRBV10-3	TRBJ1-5	AISDEGPTQH
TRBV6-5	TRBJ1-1	ASSYSEGGGTEAF
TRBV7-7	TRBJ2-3	ASSPLGLGADTQY
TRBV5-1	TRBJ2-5	ASSFSGQGTQY
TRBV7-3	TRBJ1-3	ASSLRGQGTGNTIY